Following are 29 T cell receptor beta chains from one sample sequenced in a study of high-grade serous ovarian cancer treatment subgroups. The tumor samples were collected prior to definitive surgery or chemotherapy. Generated by immunoSEQ multiplex PCR, the TCRdb table keeps only in-frame clones and is missing some. The sample has approximately 40,000 clones, over 60% seen once. The sequenced material came from tumor tissue. These receptors all come from a human donor with high-grade serous ovarian cancer.

V and J are TRBV25-1 and TRBJ2-1, with D uncertain. Germline loops: CDR1 MGHDK, CDR2 SYGVNS. V lost 3 bases, J lost 0 bases, and 6 bases lay in between. The CDR3 covers 14 residues. CDR3 region: CASSDENSYNEQFF. The CDR3 nucleotides read TGTGCCAGCAGTGACGAGAACTCCTACAATGAGCAGTTCTTC.

The V gene is TRBV19, the J gene TRBJ2-7; the match to TRBD2 covers 10 bases. The CDR3 runs 15 residues. Germline trimming cut 0 bases from V and 3 bases from J; bases unmatched to any gene: 2. Germline CDR1 and CDR2: LNHDA and SQIVND (reference sequence). In nucleotides, the CDR3 is TGTGCCAGTAGTATAGAGGCTAGCGGGGGCTACGAGCAGTACTTC. It specifies CASSIEASGGYEQYF.

For the CDR3, the DNA is TGCGCCAGCAGCCAAGTTGGGGGGAACGAGCAGTACTTC. It translates to CASSQVGGNEQYF. The chain recombines TRBV4-1 with TRBJ2-7, with TRBD2 as a possible D gene (6 bases). CDR3 length: 13 residues. Trimming pared 1 base from V and 5 bases from J, leaving 9 bases between. CDR1 is MGHRA, CDR2 YSYEKL, per germline.

J is TRBJ2-7 and V is TRBV7-3; D is unresolved. This CDR3 region has 13 residues. Germline assignment: CDR1 SGHTA and CDR2 FQGTGA. V was clipped by 5 bases and J by 5 bases, with 13 bases between them. For the CDR3, the DNA is TGTGCCAGCAGCCCCCAAAAAGGGAACGAGCAGTACTTC. Protein product: CASSPQKGNEQYF.

The chain has TRBV15 and TRBJ2-5; TRBD2 agrees at 9 bases. CDR1 and CDR2 from the germline V gene are LNHNV and YYDKDF (reference sequence). J lost 1 base, V lost 0 bases, and 6 bases had no gene match. The CDR3 is made up of 17 amino acids. The CDR3 loop is CATSRDSQAGGQETQYF. The CDR3, as DNA: TGTGCCACCAGCAGAGATTCCCAAGCGGGAGGCCAAGAGACCCAGTACTTC.

The chain employs TRBV5-1 and TRBJ2-3; 8 positions agree with TRBD2. This CDR3 has 14 amino acids. Germline V gene sequence: CDR1 SGHRS, CDR2 YFSETQ. V gave up 4 bases and J gave up 6 bases; unmatched junction bases: 7. The CDR3: CASSAAGEVDTQYF. CDR3 nucleotides: TGCGCCAGCAGCGCAGCGGGAGAAGTTGATACGCAGTATTTT.

The sample holds a few counts of this clone. This chain connects TRBV2 to TRBJ2-7, with a tentative D call TRBD1 (6 bases). Germline V lookup: CDR1 SNHLY, CDR2 FYNNEI. Trimming pared 2 bases from V and 2 bases from J, leaving 10 bases between. This CDR3 is 14 amino acids long. CDR3 protein: CASSEKGHPYEQYF. The CDR3 DNA follows: TGTGCCAGCAGTGAAAAGGGACACCCCTACGAGCAGTACTTC.

The chain combines TRBV11-2 with TRBJ2-4; possible D gene TRBD2, 5 bases. The germline V gene encodes CDR1 SGHAT and CDR2 FQNNGV. Deletions cut 1 base from V and 3 bases from J, with 10 bases between. This CDR3 comprises 15 residues. The CDR3 DNA is TGTGCCAGCAGCTTAGGCAAGGCGGGCAAAAACATTCAGTACTTC. Residues: CASSLGKAGKNIQYF.

The chain uses TRBV5-1 and TRBJ2-3; D unresolved. The germline CDR1 and CDR2 sequences are SGHRS and YFSETQ. CDR3 size: 11 residues. The germline V and J ends were trimmed by 4 bases and 6 bases, with 6 bases remaining between them. CDR3 sequence (DNA): TGCGCCAGCAGCGATTCCGATACGCAGTATTTT. It specifies CASSDSDTQYF.

CDR3 protein: CASSPPLIYEQFF. In nucleotides, the CDR3 is TGTGCCAGTAGTCCCCCTCTAATATATGAGCAGTTCTTC. The V and J genes are TRBV19 and TRBJ2-1; D is unresolved. The CDR3 is 13 amino acids. The germline V gene encodes CDR1 LNHDA and CDR2 SQIVND (reference sequence). Trimming left V 5 bases short and J 8 bases short, with 13 bases between.

This clone was seen a single time. The gene calls are TRBV28 and TRBJ1-2; D not certain. This CDR3 contains 14 residues. Looked up from germline, CDR1 is MDHEN and CDR2 is SYDVKM. V was pared by 2 bases and J by 8 bases, with 15 bases between. The CDR3 here is CASSLRALGGGYTF. Here the CDR3 DNA reads TGTGCCAGCAGTTTACGGGCGCTCGGTGGAGGCTACACCTTC.

In its sample, this clone was seen a few times. The chain employs TRBV5-1 and TRBJ2-2; no clear D. V lost 4 bases, J lost 4 bases, and 8 bases lay in between. This CDR3 region has 13 residues. Germline loops: CDR1 SGHRS, CDR2 YFSETQ. The CDR3 DNA follows: TGCGCCAGCAGCAACGTGGGCACCGGGGAGCTGTTTTTT. This translates into CASSNVGTGELFF.

CDR3 bases: TGTGCCAGCAGCTTAACGGCCCCCGTAGAGACCCAGTACTTC. Its protein is CASSLTAPVETQYF. This chain links TRBV7-8 with TRBJ2-5; no firm D call. CDR1 SGHVS and CDR2 FQNEAQ come from the germline V gene. The CDR3 has 14 amino acids. Deletions cut 2 bases from V and 4 bases from J, with 11 bases between. Complete variable domain (other parts from reference TRBV7-8 and TRBJ2-5): GAGVSQSPRYKVAKRGQDVALRCDPISGHVSLFWYQQALGQGPEFLTYFQNEAQLDKSGLPSDRFFAERPEGSVSTLKIQRTQQEDSAVYLCASSLTAPVETQYFGPGTRLLVL.

The chain links TRBV27 to TRBJ2-1; 8 nucleotides match TRBD2. The germline gives CDR1 MNHEY, CDR2 SMNVEV (reference sequence). V lost 5 bases to trimming and J lost 2 bases; unmatched junction nucleotides: 8. The CDR3 is 16 residues long. CDR3: CASSLTLAGTYNEQFF. CDR3 coding DNA: TGTGCCAGCAGTCTTACATTAGCGGGAACCTACAATGAGCAGTTCTTC.

The chain combines TRBV11-3 with TRBJ1-1, with 8 bases lining up with TRBD1. Germline V gene sequence: CDR1 SGHNT, CDR2 YENEEA. V gave up 4 bases and J gave up 4 bases; unmatched junction bases: 8. The CDR3 sequence is 15 residues long. The CDR3 is CASSSRTGYGTEAFF. The CDR3 nucleotides read TGTGCCAGCAGCTCCAGGACAGGGTACGGCACTGAAGCTTTCTTT.

The chain joins TRBV19 to TRBJ2-3; 14 nucleotides align to TRBD2. V shed 6 bases and J 4 bases; nucleotides not matched to a gene: 3. In germline, CDR1 is LNHDA, CDR2 SQIVND (reference sequence). The CDR3 has 15 residues. The CDR3 region has the DNA TGTGCCAGTAGAAGACTAGCGGGAGGGCCAGATACGCAGTATTTT. Its translation is CASRRLAGGPDTQYF.

The chain uses TRBV18 and TRBJ2-7; possible D gene TRBD1, 6 bases. The CDR3 sequence is 15 residues long. From germline, CDR1 is KGHSH and CDR2 LQKENI. V was pared by 6 bases and J by 0 bases, with 15 bases between. The CDR3 coding sequence is TGTGCCAGCTCGCCCAGGGGTTCGAGCTCCTACGAGCAGTACTTC. As protein: CASSPRGSSSYEQYF. Supplemented by reference TRBV18 and TRBJ2-7, the full variable domain reads NAGVMQNPRHLVRRRGQEARLRCSPMKGHSHVYWYRQLPEEGLKFMVYLQKENIIDESGMPKERFSAEFPKEGPSILRIQQVVRGDSAAYFCASSPRGSSSYEQYFGPGTRLTVT.

This clone was detected a few times. The rearrangement joins TRBV30 to TRBJ2-3; D might be TRBD2 (6 bases). CDR3 length: 12 residues. Germline V lookup: CDR1 GTSNPN, CDR2 SVGIG (reference sequence). The V end lost 5 bases, the J end lost 3 bases, and 9 bases lay between the germline ends. This CDR3 reads CAWGRGTDTQYF. As DNA, the CDR3 is TGTGCCTGGGGACGGGGGACAGATACGCAGTATTTT.

The chain uses TRBV18 and TRBJ2-1, with TRBD2 identical over 7 bases. Germline V lookup: CDR1 KGHSH, CDR2 LQKENI. The J segment lost 6 bases and the V segment lost 2 bases, leaving 13 bases of the junction unmatched. This CDR3 is built from 17 residues. In DNA form, the CDR3 reads TGTGCCAGCTCACCAGTCTGGGGAGGGAGGCAAATCAATGAGCAGTTCTTC. Encoded protein: CASSPVWGGRQINEQFF.

The V gene is TRBV6-5, the J gene TRBJ2-2; D might be TRBD2 (5 bases). Trimming left V 7 bases short and J 5 bases short, with 11 bases between. The length of the CDR3 is 13 residues. CDR1 and CDR2 (germline): MNHEY, SVGAGI. The CDR3 DNA sequence: TGTGCCAGCATCCATCCGGGGACCGGGGAGCTGTTTTTT. Encoded protein: CASIHPGTGELFF.

This clone was detected only once. The J gene is TRBJ2-1, the V gene TRBV25-1; TRBD1 or TRBD2 may be the D gene (7 bases each). The CDR3 extends over 15 amino acids. Deletions cut 8 bases from V and 5 bases from J, with 19 bases between. CDR1 MGHDK and CDR2 SYGVNS come from the germline V gene. The CDR3 bases are TGTGCCAGCCGCCCGAGGGGGAGGGGGCACAATGAGCAGTTCTTC. Translation gives CASRPRGRGHNEQFF.

The V gene is TRBV11-1, the J gene TRBJ2-5, with 9 bases identical to TRBD1. Unmatched junction bases numbered 5, after V lost 6 bases and J lost 3 bases. There are 14 residues in the CDR3. Germline assignment: CDR1 SGHAT and CDR2 FQDESV (reference sequence). The CDR3 DNA is TGTGCCAGCAGTAACCGGGACAGGGAAGAGACCCAGTACTTC. Translated, it gives CASSNRDREETQYF.

This chain uses TRBV10-1 with TRBJ2-7; a weak D match, TRBD1 (5 bases). With 8 bases removed from V and 1 base from J, the gap between germline ends came to 12 bases. CDR3 length equals 13 residues. Germline CDR1 and CDR2: WNHNN and SYGVQD (reference sequence). The CDR3 is CASPAPGSYEQYF. CDR3 DNA sequence: TGCGCCAGCCCAGCCCCAGGGTCCTACGAGCAGTACTTC.

J is TRBJ2-2 and V is TRBV9; 10 nucleotides agree with TRBD2. The CDR3 contains 16 residues. Germline V CDR1 and CDR2: SGDLS, YYNGEE. The V and J ends lost 2 bases and 5 bases, in that order; junction bases with no gene match: 6. CDR3 DNA sequence: TGTGCCAGCAGCGTCGCAAGCGGGAGGGATACCGGGGAGCTGTTTTTT. Its translation: CASSVASGRDTGELFF. Looking up the rest from reference TRBV9 and TRBJ2-2 gives the full variable domain: DSGVTQTPKHLITATGQRVTLRCSPRSGDLSVYWYQQSLDQGLQFLIQYYNGEERAKGNILERFSAQQFPDLHSELNLSSLELGDSALYFCASSVASGRDTGELFFGEGSRLTVL.

V and J are TRBV6-5 and TRBJ2-1; D could derive from TRBD1 or TRBD2 (5 bases each). The V gene lost 1 base and the J gene lost 10 bases, with 17 bases spanning the gap. The germline V gene encodes CDR1 MNHEY and CDR2 SVGAGI. CDR3 length equals 15 residues. The CDR3 DNA follows: TGTGCCAGCAGTTACTTAGGGACGGTCCTGAGGGAGCAGTTCTTC. This codes for CASSYLGTVLREQFF.

The chain carries TRBV7-7 and TRBJ2-2; TRBD1 might be the D (6 bases). CDR3 length: 14 amino acids. Trimming took off 5 bases at V and 1 base at J, with 8 bases between the two ends. CDR1 is SSHAT, CDR2 FNYEAQ, per germline (reference sequence). CDR3 sequence (DNA): TGTGCCAGCAGCCTCAGGGGGAACACCGGGGAGCTGTTTTTT. Protein: CASSLRGNTGELFF.

The chain has TRBV11-2 and TRBJ1-2; D is uncertain. There are 13 residues in the CDR3. Germline CDR1 reads SGHAT; CDR2 reads FQNNGV. V dropped 6 bases and J dropped 2 bases, with 10 bases sitting between them. This chain's CDR3 is CASSPTVNYGYTF. CDR3 nucleotides: TGTGCCAGCAGTCCAACAGTCAACTATGGCTACACCTTC.

This clone was observed a few times. The J gene is TRBJ2-5, the V gene TRBV7-6; D possibly corresponds to TRBD1 (7 bases). The germline gives CDR1 SGHVS, CDR2 FNYEAQ. The CDR3 spans 13 residues. With 5 bases removed from V and 5 bases from J, the gap between germline ends came to 12 bases. CDR3: CASSLQGRETQYF. In nucleotides, the CDR3 is TGTGCCAGCAGCCTACAGGGGAGGGAGACCCAGTACTTC.

The chain employs TRBV12-1 and TRBJ2-2; the D segment call TRBD2 is taken from the table without a DNA check. TRBV12-1 is given as a pseudogene. This CDR3 spans 15 amino acids. In nucleotides, the CDR3 is TGTGCCAGCAGCCCTCGGGAGTGGGGCACCGGGGAGCTGTTTTTT. This encodes CASSPREWGTGELFF.